This passage covers 24 T cell receptor beta chains from one sample sequenced in a study of OX40 agonist ivuxolimab in advanced cancers. Clones were read by immunoSEQ multiplex PCR, and TCRdb kept only the in-frame ones, dropping some. The sample records some 68,000 clones, around 87% being singletons. Sequenced here: CD4+ or CD8+ T cells sorted from blood, sampled in a trial of the OX40 agonist ivuxolimab. These receptors came from an adult with an advanced solid tumor such as melanoma, head and neck, liver or kidney cancer.

This clone occurred a few times. V and J are TRBV6-5 and TRBJ2-1; 8 bases are a match to TRBD1. Germline CDR1 is MNHEY and CDR2 is SVGAGI. V gave up 6 bases and J gave up 0 bases; unmatched junction bases: 4. The CDR3 is 15 amino acids. This CDR3 is CASRRTGSSYNEQFF. CDR3 nucleotide sequence: TGTGCCAGCAGAAGGACAGGGTCCTCCTACAATGAGCAGTTCTTC.

This rearrangement joins TRBV18 to TRBJ2-5; D is possibly TRBD1 (6 bases). V was clipped by 7 bases and J by 0 bases, with 12 bases between them. The CDR3 totals 14 residues. Germline values: CDR1 KGHSH, CDR2 LQKENI. Here the CDR3 reads CASFTGTNQETQYF. CDR3 nucleotide sequence: TGTGCCAGCTTTACCGGGACAAACCAAGAGACCCAGTACTTC.

The chain combines TRBV5-1 with TRBJ2-1, with D possibly being TRBD2 (5 bases). The ends were cut back, 3 bases at V and 2 bases at J, with 12 bases in the middle. CDR3 length equals 15 residues. Germline values: CDR1 SGHRS, CDR2 YFSETQ. The CDR3 loop reads CASSSLSGAYNEQFF. The DNA of the CDR3 is TGCGCCAGCAGCTCCTTGAGCGGAGCCTACAATGAGCAGTTCTTC.

This chain links TRBV7-8 with TRBJ2-5, with D tentatively TRBD1 (6 bases). V was shortened by 0 bases and J by 5 bases, with 7 bases between the two germline ends. Germline lookup yields CDR1 SGHVS and CDR2 FQNEAQ. CDR3 length equals 13 residues. CDR3: CASSLAQGETQYF. In nucleotides, the CDR3 is TGTGCCAGCAGCTTAGCCCAGGGGGAGACCCAGTACTTC.

The sample holds many counts of this clone. The rearrangement joins TRBV5-1 to TRBJ2-7; 13 nucleotides line up with TRBD2. This CDR3 is 14 amino acids long. Germline values: CDR1 SGHRS, CDR2 YFSETQ. The ends lost 3 bases at V and 3 bases at J; junction bases unmatched: 0. DNA of the CDR3: TGCGCCAGCAGCTGGACTAGCGGGAGCTACGAGCAGTACTTC. As protein: CASSWTSGSYEQYF. Variable domain in full (rest from reference TRBV5-1 and TRBJ2-7): KAGVTQTPRYLIKTRGQQVTLSCSPISGHRSVSWYQQTPGQGLQFLFEYFSETQRNKGNFPGRFSGRQFSNSRSEMNVSTLELGDSALYLCASSWTSGSYEQYFGPGTRLTVT.

The chain joins TRBV19 to TRBJ1-3; the D is unclear. This CDR3 is built from 15 residues. Germline V gene data show CDR1 as LNHDA and CDR2 as SQIVND (reference sequence). Deletions cut 3 bases from V and 0 bases from J, with 9 bases between. CDR3 DNA sequence: TGTGCCAGTAGTATTCCGGCGAGCTCTGGAAACACCATATATTTT. It encodes CASSIPASSGNTIYF.

This clone was detected only a few times. This chain uses TRBV7-9 with TRBJ2-7; TRBD2 matches at 7 bases. The CDR3 extends over 14 amino acids. V lost 3 bases to trimming and J lost 3 bases; unmatched junction nucleotides: 5. Germline V gene lookup returns CDR1 SEHNR and CDR2 FQNEAQ (reference sequence). CDR3 amino acids: CASSFGASGYEQYF. The CDR3 nucleotides read TGTGCCAGCAGCTTTGGAGCTAGCGGCTACGAGCAGTACTTC.

The chain links TRBV11-2 to TRBJ2-3; perhaps TRBD2 as D (5 bases). Trimming took 0 bases from V and 4 from J, leaving 8 bases between them. Per germline, CDR1 SGHAT and CDR2 FQNNGV. This CDR3 contains 14 residues. The CDR3 loop is CASSLEGSADTQYF. CDR3 DNA sequence: TGTGCCAGCAGCTTAGAAGGGAGTGCAGATACGCAGTATTTT.

Remarks on this clone: The junction does not match germline at one end; this may be a read error. This chain links TRBV7-7 with TRBJ2-1, with 7 bases fitting TRBD2. This CDR3 spans 16 amino acids. Germline V lookup: CDR1 SSHAT, CDR2 FNYEAQ (reference sequence). The CDR3 loop reads CASSLGPSGGVNEQFF. The DNA for the CDR3 is TGTGCTAGCAGCTTAGGACCGTCGGGAGGAGTTAATGAGCAGTTCTTC.

The chain employs TRBV28 and TRBJ1-1; no clear D. The CDR3 loop spans 11 amino acids. The V gene lost 8 bases and the J gene lost 1 base, with 5 bases spanning the gap. Looked up from germline, CDR1 is MDHEN and CDR2 is SYDVKM. CDR3 sequence reads: CASETNTEAFF. The CDR3 DNA follows: TGTGCCAGCGAAACGAACACTGAAGCTTTCTTT.

V gene TRBV7-9 combines with J gene TRBJ2-1; the D gene is possibly TRBD2 (5 bases). In germline, CDR1 is SEHNR, CDR2 FQNEAQ (reference sequence). Trimming left V 6 bases short and J 6 bases short, with 21 bases between. The CDR3 totals 16 residues. The CDR3 is CASRALEAAGLNEQFF. As DNA, the CDR3 is TGTGCCAGCAGGGCCCTGGAGGCTGCTGGTCTCAATGAGCAGTTCTTC.

The chain uses TRBV18 and TRBJ1-5, with unresolved D. The CDR3 length is 13 residues. In germline, CDR1 is KGHSH, CDR2 LQKENI. Trimming left V 2 bases short and J 3 bases short, with 5 bases between. The CDR3 protein is CASSPGNNQPQHF. The CDR3 nucleotides read TGTGCCAGCTCACCAGGGAACAATCAGCCCCAGCATTTT.

The chain has TRBV9 and TRBJ2-1; D call uncertain. In germline, CDR1 is SGDLS, CDR2 YYNGEE. Trimming took 2 bases from V and 0 from J, leaving 6 bases between them. This CDR3 contains 14 residues. The CDR3 bases are TGTGCCAGCAGCGTTTATCCCTCCTACAATGAGCAGTTCTTC. It encodes CASSVYPSYNEQFF.

The chain has TRBV19 and TRBJ1-2, with a tentative D call TRBD1 (6 bases). This CDR3 is built from 17 residues. The V gene's germline CDR1 is LNHDA and CDR2 SQIVND (reference sequence). Trimming took 3 bases from V and 4 from J, leaving 21 bases between them. The CDR3 DNA follows: TGTGCCAGTAGTATGAGGGGGTCGGCAGGGGCAGGCTATGGCTACACCTTC. Encoded protein: CASSMRGSAGAGYGYTF.

V usage is TRBV5-1 and J usage is TRBJ2-1; D is unclear. Germline V CDR1 and CDR2: SGHRS, YFSETQ. The CDR3 extends over 15 amino acids. The germline V and J ends were trimmed by 4 bases and 3 bases, with 14 bases remaining between them. The CDR3 DNA sequence: TGCGCCAGCAGCCGCGGAGTGATAAGCTACAATGAGCAGTTCTTC. Amino acid sequence: CASSRGVISYNEQFF.

This sequence joins TRBV2 and TRBJ2-1, with TRBD2 identical over 9 bases. V shed 7 bases and J 8 bases; nucleotides not matched to a gene: 3. Germline CDR1 is SNHLY and CDR2 is FYNNEI. This CDR3 has 12 amino acids. Written as DNA, the CDR3 is TGTGCCAGCAAGCGGGAGGACTATGAGCAGTTCTTC. This translates into CASKREDYEQFF.

The rearrangement links TRBV6-1 to TRBJ2-7; a possible D gene is TRBD2 (5 bases). V gave up 6 bases and J gave up 3 bases, with 12 bases separating them. This CDR3 is 13 amino acids long. Germline V lookup: CDR1 MNHNS, CDR2 SASEGT. This chain's CDR3 is CASRAGLIYEQYF. The DNA of the CDR3 is TGTGCCAGCAGAGCCGGACTGATCTACGAGCAGTACTTC.

The gene calls are TRBV7-2 and TRBJ2-1; D remains ambiguous. The V end lost 1 base, the J end lost 6 bases, and 7 bases lay between the germline ends. Germline loops: CDR1 SGHTA, CDR2 FQGNSA. This CDR3 spans 13 amino acids. The CDR3 DNA follows: TGTGCCAGCAGCTTAGGGCAGCTCAATGAGCAGTTCTTC. Protein: CASSLGQLNEQFF.

As DNA, the CDR3 is TGTGCCATCAAGCCGGGACTAGCTTACAATGAGCAGTTCTTC. Translated: CAIKPGLAYNEQFF. V and J are TRBV10-3 and TRBJ2-1; 9 bases are a match to TRBD2. With 7 bases clipped from V and 4 bases from J, the junction kept 5 bases outside the gene matches. From germline, CDR1 is ENHRY and CDR2 SYGVKD. CDR3 size: 14 residues.

CDR3 nucleotide sequence: TGTGCCAGCAGTGCCCGCCATAGCGGTTACTCCTACAATGAGCAGTTCTTC. As protein: CASSARHSGYSYNEQFF. The chain is built from TRBV6-1 and TRBJ2-1; tentative D call: TRBD2 (6 bases). V was clipped by 4 bases and J by 0 bases, with 16 bases between them. Germline V lookup: CDR1 MNHNS, CDR2 SASEGT. The CDR3 is made up of 17 amino acids.

This chain links TRBV10-3 with TRBJ1-2, with D possibly TRBD1 on 6 matching bases. Germline V gives CDR1 ENHRY, CDR2 SYGVKD. The CDR3 sequence is 13 residues long. Trimming took 5 bases from V and 8 from J, leaving 15 bases between them. CDR3 nucleotide sequence: TGTGCCATCAGTAGAGAGACAGGCCTAGGCTACACCTTC. Encoded protein: CAISRETGLGYTF.

The chain couples TRBV6-5 to TRBJ1-3, with unresolved D. The CDR3 runs to 15 residues. Trimming cost V 0 bases and J 1 base, with 7 bases left between them. CDR1 is MNHEY and CDR2 is SVGAGI in the germline V gene. The CDR3, as DNA: TGTGCCAGCAGTTACTCAGGCCTTTCTGGAAACACCATATATTTT. Its protein is CASSYSGLSGNTIYF.

The chain joins TRBV14 to TRBJ2-3; 11 positions agree with TRBD2. The V gene end was trimmed by 4 bases and the J gene end by 4 bases; junction bases not matched to a gene: 7. The CDR3 loop spans 16 amino acids. CDR1 is SGHDN, CDR2 FVKESK, per germline. The DNA for the CDR3 is TGTGCCAGCAGCCTCCCGACTAGCGGGATACCAGATACGCAGTATTTT. Its protein product is CASSLPTSGIPDTQYF.

CDR3 coding DNA: TGTGCCAGCAGTCCCCGTAGAGACGAGCAGTACTTC. Protein: CASSPRRDEQYF. This chain joins TRBV28 and TRBJ2-7; D gene ambiguous. V was pared by 5 bases and J by 5 bases, with 10 bases between. The CDR3 runs 12 residues. Per germline, CDR1 MDHEN and CDR2 SYDVKM.